This T cell receptor beta chain was sequenced for a study of T cells in Graves' hyperthyroidism and ophthalmopathy. Study-wide results and caveats: A 13 V-J model separated ophthalmopathy from stable hyperthyroidism.

It was RNA transcripts that yielded the amplified TCR beta CDR3 regions. The primer set for the first-round RT-PCR of the TCR CDR3 was HTBI. TCRdb used MiXCR to reprocess the multiplex PCR reads, holding one entry per CDR3 protein. Altogether 480,000 or so distinct CDR3 sequences are present, 40% to 55% being singletons, with the ten largest covering 44%. This clonotype occurred a few times. Its antigen remains unidentified. Patients were excluded because of uncontrolled infection, other autoimmune disease, pregnancy or lactation. The germline V gene encodes CDR1 LNHNV and CDR2 YYDKDF (reference sequence). V was clipped by 5 bases and J by 9 bases; unmatched bases: 25. The CDR3 loop spans 20 amino acids.

The chain has TRBV15 and TRBJ2-6; 7 nucleotides agree with TRBD1. The receptor was isolated from an adult woman with Graves' disease, either hyperthyroidism or ophthalmopathy (not recorded which). Material: peripheral blood or thyroid tissue (not recorded which). This CDR3 is CATSGRLTGIPTGPNNVLTF. CDR3 nucleotide sequence: TGTGCCACCAGCGGCCGACTGACAGGGATTCCTACTGGGCCCAACAACGTCCTGACTTTC.